These 20 T cell receptor beta chains were sequenced from one sample in a study of T cells in Graves' hyperthyroidism and ophthalmopathy. TCR beta CDR3 regions were amplified from RNA. HTBI primers drove first-round RT-PCR of the TCR CDR3. TCRdb redid the calling of the multiplex PCR reads with MiXCR, one entry per CDR3 protein. The sample records a few hundred thousand distinct CDR3 sequences, approximately 16% being singletons. Sequenced material: blood. Receptor source: a woman between 35 and 50 years old with Graves' ophthalmopathy.

The chain uses TRBV3-1 and TRBJ2-2; D gene unclear. The CDR3 has 15 amino acids. Trimming removed 1 base at V and 4 bases at J, with 10 bases between. Germline V lookup: CDR1 LGHDT, CDR2 YNNKEL (reference sequence). This chain's CDR3 is CASSQGYGGTGELFF. Here the CDR3 DNA reads TGTGCCAGCAGCCAAGGTTATGGCGGCACCGGGGAGCTGTTTTTT.

V gene TRBV20-1 combines with J gene TRBJ1-4, with unresolved D. Per germline, CDR1 DFQATT and CDR2 SNEGSKA (reference sequence). With 2 bases removed from V and 0 bases from J, the gap between germline ends came to 7 bases. This CDR3 has 14 residues. CDR3 DNA sequence: TGCAGTGCTAGAAAGGGTTCAACTAATGAAAAACTGTTTTTT. Amino acids: CSARKGSTNEKLFF.

This clonotype was detected many times. The chain joins TRBV7-2 to TRBJ1-5, with D tentatively TRBD1 (5 bases). With 0 bases removed from V and 3 bases from J, the gap between germline ends came to 12 bases. CDR3 length equals 16 residues. CDR1 and CDR2 from the germline V gene are SGHTA and FQGNSA. As DNA, the CDR3 is TGTGCCAGCAGCTTAGCGTTAGGGGCCTACAATCAGCCCCAGCATTTT. Translated, it gives CASSLALGAYNQPQHF.

The table lists this clonotype with a few counts. This chain uses TRBV6-5 with TRBJ2-3; tentatively, D is TRBD1 (5 bases). V gave up 4 bases and J gave up 2 bases, with 13 bases separating them. CDR1 is MNHEY and CDR2 is SVGAGI in the germline V gene. This CDR3 contains 15 residues. The CDR3 region has the DNA TGTGCCAGCAGTTCTGGACAAAAACTCACAGATACGCAGTATTTT. Protein sequence: CASSSGQKLTDTQYF.

The chain employs TRBV6-1 and TRBJ1-2; D is possibly TRBD1 (5 bases). V was trimmed by 6 bases and J by 2 bases, leaving 19 bases between them. This CDR3 region has 16 residues. Germline V gene lookup returns CDR1 MNHNS and CDR2 SASEGT. The CDR3 bases are TGTGCCAGCAGGCGCGAACCTTGGACATTGAACTATGGCTACACCTTC. Translated, it gives CASRREPWTLNYGYTF.

This clonotype was detected many times. Here the CDR3 reads CASSPWTETDTQYF. In DNA, the CDR3 is TGTGCCAGCAGCCCCTGGACTGAGACAGATACGCAGTATTTT. This chain connects TRBV11-1 to TRBJ2-3; perhaps TRBD2 as D (5 bases). Trimming took 5 bases from V and 3 from J, leaving 12 bases between them. There are 14 residues in the CDR3. Looked up from germline, CDR1 is SGHAT and CDR2 is FQDESV (reference sequence). Combining the CDR3 with reference TRBV11-1 and TRBJ2-3 gives the whole variable domain EAEVAQSPRYKITEKSQAVAFWCDPISGHATLYWYRQILGQGPELLVQFQDESVVDDSQLPKDRFSAERLKGVDSTLKIQPAELGDSAMYLCASSPWTETDTQYFGPGTRLTVL.

This rearrangement joins TRBV11-2 to TRBJ2-3; D gene ambiguous. CDR1 SGHAT and CDR2 FQNNGV come from the germline V gene. CDR3 length: 15 residues. Trimming cost V 4 bases and J 6 bases, with 17 bases left between them. In DNA, the CDR3 is TGTGCCAGCAGCTCCGCCGGGCTAGTACCGGATACGCAGTATTTT. This sequence encodes CASSSAGLVPDTQYF.

V is TRBV28 and J is TRBJ1-1; no clear D. CDR1 and CDR2 from the germline V gene are MDHEN and SYDVKM. There are 14 residues in the CDR3. V dropped 4 bases and J dropped 1 base, with 10 bases sitting between them. The DNA of the CDR3 is TGTGCCAGCAGTTATGCCGGGAGGAACACTGAAGCTTTCTTT. This encodes CASSYAGRNTEAFF.

This clonotype has more than one count but fewer than ten. The rearrangement joins TRBV28 to TRBJ2-1, with 15 nucleotides matching TRBD2. V was clipped by 9 bases and J by 4 bases; unmatched bases: 13. The germline V gene has CDR1 MDHEN and CDR2 SYDVKM. This CDR3 comprises 18 residues. CDR3 loop: CASEDRTSGRAMYNEQFF. In DNA form, the CDR3 reads TGTGCCAGTGAGGATCGGACTAGCGGGAGGGCCATGTACAATGAGCAGTTCTTC.

The sample holds many counts of this clonotype. J is TRBJ1-1 and V is TRBV6-1; possible D gene TRBD1, 6 bases. This CDR3 is 13 amino acids long. Germline CDR1 is MNHNS and CDR2 is SASEGT. Trimming stripped 7 bases from V and 1 base from J, with 10 bases between. CDR3 sequence: CASNRQANTEAFF. CDR3 nucleotide sequence: TGTGCCAGCAACCGACAGGCGAACACTGAAGCTTTCTTT.

V usage is TRBV11-2 and J usage is TRBJ2-3; TRBD1 matches 9 bases. V was pared by 11 bases and J by 0 bases, with 6 bases of the junction left unmatched. Germline V lookup: CDR1 SGHAT, CDR2 FQNNGV. The CDR3 consists of 14 residues. CDR3 protein: CASEGTGSTDTQYF. The CDR3 region has the DNA TGTGCCTCAGAGGGGACAGGGAGCACAGATACGCAGTATTTT.

This clonotype was recorded many times. The gene calls are TRBV12-3 or TRBV12-4 and TRBJ2-7; 8 bases map to TRBD2. The CDR3 consists of 16 residues. The V gene end was trimmed by 0 bases and the J gene end by 6 bases; junction bases not matched to a gene: 10. The CDR3 DNA reads as TGTGCCAGCAGTTTAGCTCTAGCGGGCCCGACATCCGAGCAGTACTTC. As protein: CASSLALAGPTSEQYF.

With respect to this clonotype: One end of the junction does not line up with germline, which may come from a read error. The rearrangement links TRBV5-1 to TRBJ1-4, with unresolved D. The CDR3 runs 13 residues. Germline V gene lookup returns CDR1 SGHRS and CDR2 YFSETQ. DNA for the CDR3: TGTGCCACCCAAGAGGGTCTCGGTGAAAAACTGTTTTTT. This gives the protein CATQEGLGEKLFF.

This chain uses TRBV29-1 with TRBJ2-3, with TRBD2 identical over 11 bases. V lost 4 bases, J lost 3 bases, and 3 bases stayed unmatched. The length of the CDR3 is 14 residues. Germline CDR1 SQVTM, CDR2 ANQGSEA. The CDR3 loop reads CSVGLAGRTDTQYF. For the CDR3, the DNA is TGCAGCGTTGGACTAGCGGGACGGACAGATACGCAGTATTTT.

Only a few counts were recorded for this clonotype. The chain couples TRBV20-1 to TRBJ1-2; D not resolved. Germline-derived CDR1 and CDR2 are DFQATT and SNEGSKA (reference sequence). The V gene lost 2 bases and the J gene lost 8 bases, with 12 bases spanning the gap. The CDR3 runs to 12 residues. CDR3 DNA: TGCAGTGCTAGACCCCGATTGGGAGGCTACACCTTC. Its translation is CSARPRLGGYTF.

This clonotype has ten or more counts. The CDR3 region is CASSLGAGTSGRDEQFF. The DNA for the CDR3 is TGCGCCAGCAGCCTAGGGGCCGGGACTAGCGGGAGAGATGAGCAGTTCTTC. The chain couples TRBV5-1 to TRBJ2-1, with 14 nucleotides matching TRBD2. With V trimmed by 4 bases and J by 8 bases, 11 bases remained unmatched. The CDR3 is 17 amino acids. CDR1 and CDR2 from the germline V gene are SGHRS and YFSETQ.

The genes are TRBV20-1 and TRBJ1-1; 7 bases fit TRBD1. There are 14 residues in the CDR3. Looked up from germline, CDR1 is DFQATT and CDR2 is SNEGSKA (reference sequence). Trimming removed 4 bases from V and 0 bases from J; junction bases left unmatched: 5. For the CDR3, the DNA is TGCAGTGCTAACACAGGGGCTTTGAACACTGAAGCTTTCTTT. Its protein product is CSANTGALNTEAFF.

The chain combines TRBV7-2 with TRBJ1-5; D remains unclear. From germline, CDR1 is SGHTA and CDR2 FQGNSA. Trimming pared 4 bases from V and 3 bases from J, leaving 16 bases between. This CDR3 contains 16 residues. Here the CDR3 reads CASSSAPPGINQPQHF. The DNA for the CDR3 is TGTGCCAGCAGCTCCGCACCTCCGGGAATCAATCAGCCCCAGCATTTT.

In its sample, this clonotype was seen many times. V and J are TRBV6-1 and TRBJ1-1, with TRBD1 as a possible D gene (6 bases). This CDR3 region has 15 residues. V lost 1 base to trimming and J lost 4 bases, with 13 bases between them. Germline CDR1 reads MNHNS; CDR2 reads SASEGT. The chain's CDR3 is CASSEGYRDVTEAFF. The CDR3 coding sequence is TGTGCCAGCAGTGAAGGGTACAGGGATGTCACTGAAGCTTTCTTT.

This clonotype occurred many times. The V and J genes are TRBV28 and TRBJ2-3; 7 bases are a match to TRBD2. The V gene's germline CDR1 is MDHEN and CDR2 SYDVKM. The CDR3 has 17 residues. The V and J ends lost 3 bases and 2 bases, in that order; junction bases with no gene match: 11. The CDR3 bases are TGTGCCAGCAGTTTTGTAACTAGCGCAAGGACCACAGATACGCAGTATTTT. Its translation: CASSFVTSARTTDTQYF.